Listed here are 23 T cell receptor beta chains from one sample, sequenced in a study of blood T cell repertoires in COVID-19. TCRdb keeps only in-frame clones here, not all; method: immunoSEQ multiplex PCR. The sample gives 220,000 or so clones, 90% of which show up once; roughly 16% is in the top ten. The sample was PBMCs or T cells enriched from blood (not recorded which). All receptors come from a man aged 30 to 39 who had been exposed to COVID-19.

This clone has just a few counts. The chain has TRBV11-3 and TRBJ2-2; D is ambiguous. Germline CDR1 is SGHNT and CDR2 is YENEEA. With 1 base removed from V and 0 bases from J, the gap between germline ends came to 3 bases. This CDR3 spans 14 amino acids. As DNA, the CDR3 is TGTGCCAGCAGCTTAGTCGCGAACACCGGGGAGCTGTTTTTT. Translated, it gives CASSLVANTGELFF.

There are a few counts of this clone. This rearrangement joins TRBV5-4 to TRBJ2-7; 7 bases agree with TRBD1. Germline lookup yields CDR1 SGHNT and CDR2 YYREEE (reference sequence). J gave up 5 bases and V 3 bases, and 5 bases lay outside the gene matches. This CDR3 comprises 13 residues. The CDR3 DNA follows: TGTGCCAGCAGCTCCCGACAGGGTGACGAGCAGTACTTC. This translates into CASSSRQGDEQYF.

The chain combines TRBV5-1 with TRBJ2-2, with D perhaps TRBD2 (6 bases). Germline V CDR1 and CDR2: SGHRS, YFSETQ. The V and J ends lost 1 base and 4 bases respectively, with 11 bases between them. The CDR3 covers 15 residues. The DNA for the CDR3 is TGCGCCAGCAGCTTGTACGCGGGGTCCACCGGGGAGCTGTTTTTT. It codes for CASSLYAGSTGELFF.

This sequence joins TRBV7-8 and TRBJ1-3; D not resolved. V was trimmed by 3 bases and J by 7 bases, leaving 10 bases between them. Germline CDR1 and CDR2: SGHVS and FQNEAQ. CDR3 length equals 13 residues. The CDR3 region is CASSFSTLNTIYF. DNA of the CDR3: TGTGCCAGCAGCTTTAGCACGCTCAACACCATATATTTT.

This rearrangement joins TRBV18 to TRBJ2-2; D remains ambiguous. The CDR3 totals 16 residues. V shed 2 bases and J shed 2 bases, with 12 bases lying between them. The germline V gene has CDR1 KGHSH and CDR2 LQKENI. The CDR3 reads CASSPDLLGNTGELFF. CDR3 bases: TGTGCCAGCTCACCAGACCTTCTAGGCAACACCGGGGAGCTGTTTTTT.

This rearrangement joins TRBV9 to TRBJ1-2; D perhaps matches TRBD1 (5 bases). The V and J ends lost 2 bases and 2 bases respectively, with 13 bases between them. The CDR3 totals 15 residues. CDR1 SGDLS and CDR2 YYNGEE come from the germline V gene. DNA for the CDR3: TGTGCCAGCAGCGTTCAGCCCCAGGGAAACTATGGCTACACCTTC. It specifies CASSVQPQGNYGYTF. The variable domain in full, with the rest retrieved from reference TRBV9 and TRBJ1-2, is DSGVTQTPKHLITATGQRVTLRCSPRSGDLSVYWYQQSLDQGLQFLIQYYNGEERAKGNILERFSAQQFPDLHSELNLSSLELGDSALYFCASSVQPQGNYGYTFGSGTRLTVV.

This clone was seen only once. The chain employs TRBV7-3 and TRBJ2-2; D is ambiguous. V was cut by 3 bases and J by 2 bases, with 7 bases left in between. This CDR3 spans 14 amino acids. Germline CDR1 is SGHTA and CDR2 is FQGTGA. The DNA of the CDR3 is TGTGCCAGCAGCTTGGCAGGAAACACCGGGGAGCTGTTTTTT. This encodes CASSLAGNTGELFF.

The chain uses TRBV7-2 and TRBJ2-1, with 8 positions matching TRBD1. The germline CDR1 and CDR2 sequences are SGHTA and FQGNSA. V trimming: 5 bases; J trimming: 7 bases; junction bases outside the gene matches: 4. The length of the CDR3 is 13 residues. The DNA of the CDR3 is TGTGCCAGCAGCCCACGACAGGGGAATGAGCAGTTCTTC. Amino acids: CASSPRQGNEQFF.

V gene TRBV7-8 combines with J gene TRBJ2-1; TRBD1 is a possible D gene (5 bases). CDR1 and CDR2 (germline): SGHVS, FQNEAQ. Trimming stripped 5 bases from V and 6 bases from J, with 17 bases between. This CDR3 contains 15 residues. CDR3 protein: CASSPLDTLVNEQFF. The CDR3 coding sequence is TGTGCCAGCAGCCCCCTGGACACGCTCGTCAATGAGCAGTTCTTC. Full variable domain (missing parts from reference TRBV7-8 and TRBJ2-1): GAGVSQSPRYKVAKRGQDVALRCDPISGHVSLFWYQQALGQGPEFLTYFQNEAQLDKSGLPSDRFFAERPEGSVSTLKIQRTQQEDSAVYLCASSPLDTLVNEQFFGPGTRLTVL.

The chain links TRBV7-9 to TRBJ2-7, with D possibly matching TRBD1 (5 bases). The CDR3 runs 12 residues. The V end was cut by 2 bases, the J end by 4 bases, with 6 bases between. The germline V gene has CDR1 SEHNR and CDR2 FQNEAQ (reference sequence). In nucleotides, the CDR3 is TGTGCCAGCAGCTTACAGGGTTACGAGCAGTACTTC. Translated, it gives CASSLQGYEQYF.

The chain links TRBV4-1 to TRBJ1-2; TRBD1 agrees at 10 bases. This CDR3 spans 15 amino acids. The J segment lost 6 bases and the V segment lost 2 bases, leaving 6 bases of the junction unmatched. Germline-derived CDR1 and CDR2 are MGHRA and YSYEKL. The CDR3 nucleotides read TGCGCCAGCAGCCAACCGGGACAGGGGTTCCATGGCTACACCTTC. Protein sequence: CASSQPGQGFHGYTF.

CDR3 sequence (DNA): TGTGCCAGCAGTTACTCGGCAGGGGAATCACCCCTCCACTTT. It yields the protein CASSYSAGESPLHF. This chain connects TRBV6-6 to TRBJ1-6; possible D gene TRBD1, 6 bases. In germline, CDR1 is MNHNY, CDR2 SVGAGI (reference sequence). The CDR3 extends over 14 amino acids. Trimming cost V 0 bases and J 10 bases, with 10 bases left between them.

This chain links TRBV27 with TRBJ1-1, with D possibly being TRBD1 (5 bases). This CDR3 has 13 residues. V was clipped by 7 bases and J by 11 bases, with 20 bases between them. In germline, CDR1 is MNHEY, CDR2 SMNVEV (reference sequence). The CDR3: CASTTGRAGRAFF. CDR3 in DNA: TGTGCCAGCACCACAGGACGGGCGGGGAGGGCTTTCTTT.

This clone was picked up one time. The DNA of the CDR3 is TGTGCCATCAGCGATGGAACGGAGACACCCCTCCACTTT. The encoded protein is CAISDGTETPLHF. This chain joins TRBV10-3 and TRBJ1-6; no reliable D call. This CDR3 spans 13 amino acids. CDR1 is ENHRY, CDR2 SYGVKD, per germline. V dropped 6 bases and J dropped 11 bases, with 14 bases sitting between them.

The chain employs TRBV2 and TRBJ2-2; 8 positions match TRBD2. From germline, CDR1 is SNHLY and CDR2 FYNNEI. Unmatched junction bases numbered 2, after V lost 7 bases and J lost 1 base. The CDR3 is 14 residues long. DNA for the CDR3: TGTGCCAGCAAGGGGACTAGGAACACCGGGGAGCTGTTTTTT. Residues: CASKGTRNTGELFF. The full variable domain, in which reference TRBV2 and TRBJ2-2 provide the parts outside the CDR3, is EPEVTQTPSHQVTQMGQEVILRCVPISNHLYFYWYRQILGQKVEFLVSFYNNEISEKSEIFDDQFSVERPDGSNFTLKIRSTKLEDSAMYFCASKGTRNTGELFFGEGSRLTVL.

The genes are TRBV18 and TRBJ1-4; D is unresolved. In germline, CDR1 is KGHSH, CDR2 LQKENI. Trimming cost V 3 bases and J 4 bases, with 9 bases left between them. The CDR3 spans 14 residues. The DNA for the CDR3 is TGTGCCAGCTCACCCTCGGGAAGTAATGAAAAACTGTTTTTT. It is translated as CASSPSGSNEKLFF.

The V gene is TRBV5-1, the J gene TRBJ2-7, with D perhaps TRBD1 (6 bases). V shed 3 bases and J shed 6 bases, with 13 bases lying between them. The length of the CDR3 is 13 residues. Germline V lookup: CDR1 SGHRS, CDR2 YFSETQ. This chain's CDR3 is CASSWDMEGEQYF. The CDR3 DNA reads TGCGCCAGCAGCTGGGACATGGAAGGCGAGCAGTACTTC.

The chain uses TRBV25-1 and TRBJ2-1; 11 bases line up with TRBD1. J was trimmed by 8 bases and V by 5 bases; bases with no gene match: 5. This CDR3 has 14 amino acids. Germline V gene data show CDR1 as MGHDK and CDR2 as SYGVNS. CDR3 in amino acids: CASSSGQGADEQFF. CDR3 sequence (DNA): TGTGCCAGCAGTTCCGGACAGGGGGCCGATGAGCAGTTCTTC.

This chain connects TRBV11-2 to TRBJ2-5, with TRBD2 identical over 14 bases. In germline, CDR1 is SGHAT, CDR2 FQNNGV. This CDR3 spans 17 amino acids. Trimming at V came to 5 bases and at J to 2 bases, leaving 7 bases not matched to a gene. The CDR3 DNA follows: TGTGCCAGCAGCCTCCCGACTAGCGGGGGGGGGCAAGAGACCCAGTACTTC. Its protein is CASSLPTSGGGQETQYF.

The rearrangement uses TRBV19 and TRBJ2-1, with TRBD2 identical over 13 bases. V lost 6 bases, J lost 8 bases, and 7 bases stayed unmatched. The CDR3 extends over 15 amino acids. Germline CDR1 and CDR2: LNHDA and SQIVND (reference sequence). The CDR3 loop is CASSQGLAGRDEQFF. The CDR3 DNA reads as TGTGCCAGTAGCCAGGGACTAGCGGGGAGGGATGAGCAGTTCTTC.

In its sample, this clone was seen once. V is TRBV10-2 and J is TRBJ2-5, with TRBD2 matching 13 bases. This CDR3 spans 14 amino acids. Trimming took 6 bases from V and 3 from J; bases not matched to a gene: 1. Germline V lookup: CDR1 WSHSY, CDR2 SAAADI. The DNA of the CDR3 is TGCGCCAGCAGGGGGACTAGCGGGGAAGAGACCCAGTACTTC. Translation gives CASRGTSGEETQYF.

This chain joins TRBV9 and TRBJ1-2; tentative D call: TRBD1 (6 bases). CDR3 length equals 15 residues. V gave up 0 bases and J gave up 8 bases, with 17 bases separating them. Looked up from germline, CDR1 is SGDLS and CDR2 is YYNGEE. The CDR3 loop is CASSVVGVGGLGYTF. CDR3 coding DNA: TGTGCCAGCAGCGTAGTGGGAGTAGGGGGTTTAGGCTACACCTTC.

V and J are TRBV5-1 and TRBJ2-1; D possibly corresponds to TRBD2 (5 bases). The length of the CDR3 is 12 residues. Germline CDR1 is SGHRS and CDR2 is YFSETQ. V lost 3 bases, J lost 8 bases, and 9 bases lay in between. In nucleotides, the CDR3 is TGCGCCAGCAGCTCCGAGGGCGATGAGCAGTTCTTC. Translating it yields CASSSEGDEQFF.